The 3 T cell receptor beta chains below come from one sample, sequenced in a study of T-cell memory formation after mild COVID-19. TCRdb ran MiXCR on the 5' RACE reads and lists one entry per CDR3 protein. Of about 500,000 distinct CDR3 sequences in the sample, roughly 22% are singletons; the top ten hold 12%. The sequenced sample was PBMCs or a T cell subset sorted from them (not recorded which). The source is an adult woman who had mild COVID-19 (a few samples of this study predate the infection). Cell type and time point are not known.

There are many counts of this clonotype. V usage is TRBV6-2 or TRBV6-3 and J usage is TRBJ2-1; D unresolved. With 5 bases removed from V and 9 bases from J, the gap between germline ends came to 14 bases. From germline, CDR1 is MNHEY and CDR2 SVGEGT. The CDR3 has 13 residues. The CDR3 region has the DNA TGTGCCAGCAGTCCCCTCCAGAACGGTGAGCAGTTCTTC. As protein: CASSPLQNGEQFF.

The V gene is TRBV29-1, the J gene TRBJ2-7, with D unresolved. CDR1 SQVTM and CDR2 ANQGSEA come from the germline V gene. V dropped 3 bases and J dropped 1 base, with 13 bases sitting between them. The CDR3 has 14 amino acids. This CDR3 is CSVELADRSYEQYF. In DNA form, the CDR3 reads TGCAGCGTTGAGTTGGCGGACCGGTCCTACGAGCAGTACTTC.

This clonotype was detected only a few times. The V call is TRBV29-1, the J call TRBJ1-2, with 12 bases fitting TRBD1. This CDR3 contains 15 residues. The trim removed 3 bases at V and 8 bases at J, leaving 10 bases unmatched. Germline CDR1 SQVTM, CDR2 ANQGSEA. CDR3 nucleotides: TGCAGCGTTGATTGGGGGACAGGGGGCGCGAGGGGCTACACCTTC. Translation gives CSVDWGTGGARGYTF.